This paragraph reports one T cell receptor beta chain. These data originate in a study of CD8+ T cells in alopecia areata. The V gene's germline CDR1 is KGHSH and CDR2 LQKENI. Trimming pared 2 bases from V and 6 bases from J, leaving 10 bases between. CDR3 length: 13 residues. Sample treatment: oral pan-JAK inhibitor, 5-10 mg twice daily. RNA was isolated and reverse transcribed to cDNA, the sequencing template. Method: immunoSEQ multiplex PCR; TCRdb's copy keeps in-frame clones and lacks some. Of 180,000 or so clones listed, about 51% were seen once; the top ten hold 10%. This TCR was sampled from a human donor with alopecia areata. The V gene is TRBV18, the J gene TRBJ1-1; no clear D. The input for sequencing was CD8+ T cells sorted from blood, taken around week 54, from a patient treated with tofacitinib. CDR3 bases: TGTGCCAGCTCACCAAACTCGGTTTCTGAAGCTTTCTTT. This codes for CASSPNSVSEAFF.